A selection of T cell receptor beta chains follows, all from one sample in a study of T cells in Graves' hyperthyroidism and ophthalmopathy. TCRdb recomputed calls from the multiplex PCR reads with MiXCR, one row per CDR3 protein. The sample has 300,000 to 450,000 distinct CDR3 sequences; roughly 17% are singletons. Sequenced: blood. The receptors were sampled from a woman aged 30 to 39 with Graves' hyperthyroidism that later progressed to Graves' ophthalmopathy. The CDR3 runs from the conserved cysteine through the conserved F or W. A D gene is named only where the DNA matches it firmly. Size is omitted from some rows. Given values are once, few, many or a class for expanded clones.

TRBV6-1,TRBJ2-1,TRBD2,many,TGTGCCAGCCATGGGCTAGCGGATTACAATGAGCAGTTCTTC,CASHGLADYNEQFF
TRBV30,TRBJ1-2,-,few,TGTGCCTGGAGCGTGGGCCTACCGATAGGCTACACCTTC,CAWSVGLPIGYTF
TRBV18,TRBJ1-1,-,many,TGTGCCAGCTCTCCACTCCGGGGTGCCACTGAAGCTTTCTTT,CASSPLRGATEAFF
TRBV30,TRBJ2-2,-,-,TGTGCCTGGAGTGTCCCAGCGGTAACGAACACCGGTGAGCTGTTTTTT,CAWSVPAVTNTGELFF
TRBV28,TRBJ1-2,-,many,TGTGCCAGCAGTTTAAGGACTAATGGCTACACCTTC,CASSLRTNGYTF
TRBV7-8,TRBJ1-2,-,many,TGTGCCAGCAGCTTAGACGGAACTATCTATGGCTACACCTTC,CASSLDGTIYGYTF
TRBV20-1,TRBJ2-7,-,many,TGCAGTGCTAGGTTACGCGGCCTATACGAGCAGTACTTC,CSARLRGLYEQYF
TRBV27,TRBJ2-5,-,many,TGTGCCAGCGGCAACGGGGGCCTTGGGACCCAGTACTTC,CASGNGGLGTQYF
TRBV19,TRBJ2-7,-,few,TGTGCCAGTAGTTCGTGGTTTGGGGACGAGCAGTACTTC,CASSSWFGDEQYF
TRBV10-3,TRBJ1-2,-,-,TGTGCCATCAGTGAGTCTGAGCCGTGGCAGGGGTCTAATGGCTACACCTTC,CAISESEPWQGSNGYTF
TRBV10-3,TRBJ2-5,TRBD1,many,TGTGCCATCAGTGAATACGGGACAGGGTTGAAAGAGACCCAGTACTTC,CAISEYGTGLKETQYF
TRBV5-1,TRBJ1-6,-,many,TGCGCCAGCAGCTTGGATCGCAGGGCTTCAGAATCACCCCTCCACTTT,CASSLDRRASESPLHF
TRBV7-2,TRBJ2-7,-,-,TGTGCCAGCAGCTTAGGGTTAGGGGGAGGCGAGCAGTACTTC,CASSLGLGGGEQYF
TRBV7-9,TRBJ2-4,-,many,TGTGCCAGCAGCGCACAGAAAAACATTCAGTACTTC,CASSAQKNIQYF
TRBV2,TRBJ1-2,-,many,TGTGCCGGACGCCCCGGCTACACCTTC,CAGRPGYTF
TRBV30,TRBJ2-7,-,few,TGTGCCTGGAGTGAGGTAGTTGCAACAGGACCCAAGTGGGGGGAGCAGTACTTC,CAWSEVVATGPKWGEQYF
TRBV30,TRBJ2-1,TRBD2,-,TGTGCCTGGAGTGAGGGACTAGCGGGAGATGGCGATGAGCAGTTCTTC,CAWSEGLAGDGDEQFF
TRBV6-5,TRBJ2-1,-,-,TGTGCCAGCAGTTACGGGGAGTCTTTTGGTGAGCAGTTCTTC,CASSYGESFGEQFF
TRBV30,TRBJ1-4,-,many,TGTGCCTGGAGTGTTAGGGGAATGAGGGAACTGTTTTTT,CAWSVRGMRELFF
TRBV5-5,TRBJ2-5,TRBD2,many,TGTGCCAGCAGCCGCGGGCGACTAGCGCAAGTCGTTGAGACCCAGTACTTC,CASSRGRLAQVVETQYF
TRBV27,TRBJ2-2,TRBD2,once,TGTGCCAGCAGTTCCACGGGGGGGGACGGGGAGCTGTTTTTT,CASSSTGGDGELFF
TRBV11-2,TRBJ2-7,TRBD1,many,TGTGCCAGCAGCCGGGACAGGGAATTGATCTACGAGCAGTACTTC,CASSRDRELIYEQYF
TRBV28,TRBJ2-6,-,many,TGTGCCAGCAGTTTAGAAGGGCCTGGGGCCAACGTCCTGACTTTC,CASSLEGPGANVLTF
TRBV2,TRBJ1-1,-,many,TGTGCCAGCAGGCCCAGGGCCACTGAAGCTTTCTTT,CASRPRATEAFF
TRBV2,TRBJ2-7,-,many,TGTGCCAGCACCGCGGTGGACAGAACCTACGAGCAGTACTTC,CASTAVDRTYEQYF
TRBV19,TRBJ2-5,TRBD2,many,TGTGCCAGTAACAAGCCGGGACTACAAGAGACCCAGTACTTC,CASNKPGLQETQYF
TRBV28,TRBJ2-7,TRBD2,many,TGTGCCAGCAGTTTAGCAGCGGGGGAGTACGAGCAGTACTTC,CASSLAAGEYEQYF
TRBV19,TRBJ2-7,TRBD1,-,TGTGCCAGTAGTATGTCCGGGACAGGCACCCAGCAGTACTTC,CASSMSGTGTQQYF
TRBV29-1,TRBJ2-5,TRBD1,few,TGCAGCGTTGAAGATCCCGGACAGGGAATTATAGAGACCCAGTACTTC,CSVEDPGQGIIETQYF
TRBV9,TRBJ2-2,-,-,TGTGCCAGCAGCGTAGAAGGGTGGGACGACACCGGGGAGCTGTTTTTT,CASSVEGWDDTGELFF
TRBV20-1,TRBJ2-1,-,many,TGCAGTGCTAGCGCGTACGGGGATACCGACAATGAGCAGTTCTTC,CSASAYGDTDNEQFF
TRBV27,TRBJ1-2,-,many,TGTGCCAGCAGTTTATTTTCCAGGGATAACTATGGCTACACCTTC,CASSLFSRDNYGYTF
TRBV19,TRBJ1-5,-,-,TGTGCCAGTAGGTATTTGGGGGCGAATCAGCCCCAGCATTTT,CASRYLGANQPQHF
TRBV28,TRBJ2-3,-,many,TGTGCCAGCAGTTTATTACTGGATCACACAGATACGCAGTATTTT,CASSLLLDHTDTQYF
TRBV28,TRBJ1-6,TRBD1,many,TGTGCCAGCAGTTTCCCTCTTCAGGGGGCTTCAAAGAATTCACCCCTCCACTTT,CASSFPLQGASKNSPLHF
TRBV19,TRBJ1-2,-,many,TGTGCCACCACCTTCTCGAGGGGGGCTTCCTATGGCTACACCTTC,CATTFSRGASYGYTF
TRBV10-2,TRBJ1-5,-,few,TGCGCCAGCAGTGAGTCGGAGAGGGTCGGTCAGCCCCAGCATTTT,CASSESERVGQPQHF
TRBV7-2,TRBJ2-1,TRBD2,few,TGTGCCAGCAGCTTAGCGATAAGCGGGATCTACAATGAGCAGTTCTTC,CASSLAISGIYNEQFF
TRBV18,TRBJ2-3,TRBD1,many,TGTGCCAGCTCACCACGAGCAGCAGGGGGTACAGATACGCAGTATTTT,CASSPRAAGGTDTQYF
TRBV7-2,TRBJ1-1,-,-,TGTGCCAGCAGCCTAGCAGCCGGGAGGGGGAACACTGAAGCTTTCTTT,CASSLAAGRGNTEAFF
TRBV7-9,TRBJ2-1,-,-,TGTGCCAGCAGCTTTCGTGCTTACAGCTACAATGAGCAGTTCTTC,CASSFRAYSYNEQFF
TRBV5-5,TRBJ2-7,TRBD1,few,TGTGCCAGCAGCGCGGACGCCGGGACAGTCTCCTACGAGCAGTACTTC,CASSADAGTVSYEQYF
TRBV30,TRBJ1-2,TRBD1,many,TGTGCCTGGAGTGTAAGGACAGGGTGGTTGTATGGCTACACCTTC,CAWSVRTGWLYGYTF
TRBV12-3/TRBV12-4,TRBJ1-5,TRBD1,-,TGTGCCAGCAGTGGACAGGGGCATCAGCCCCAGCATTTT,CASSGQGHQPQHF
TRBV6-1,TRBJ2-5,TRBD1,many,TGTGCCAGCAGTGAGAAAGCAGGGGGTCAAGAGACCCAGTACTTC,CASSEKAGGQETQYF
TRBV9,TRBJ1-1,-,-,TGTGCCAGCAGCGTGGGGGGGGGGTTCCCTGAAGCTTTCTTT,CASSVGGGFPEAFF
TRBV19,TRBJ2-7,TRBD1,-,TGTGCCAGTAGTCCTCGGGACAGGGGATTTGCGCAGTACTTC,CASSPRDRGFAQYF
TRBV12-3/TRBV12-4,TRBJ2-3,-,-,TGTGCCAGCAGCCGTGGGACTAGCACAGATACGCAGTATTTT,CASSRGTSTDTQYF
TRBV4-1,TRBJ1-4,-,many,TGCGCCAGCAGCCAACTGCGGACTGGGGCAGCAACTAATGAAAAACTGTTTTTT,CASSQLRTGAATNEKLFF